The rows below give T cell receptor beta chains drawn from one sample of a study of T cell responses to AZD1222 COVID-19 vaccine. The data were produced by immunoSEQ multiplex PCR, yet TCRdb's version contains in-frame clones alone and is incomplete. Counted here are about 180,000 clones, over 85% occurring once; the ten biggest clones make up under 1.1%. The sample here was peripheral blood, taken 28 days after the second dose of the MenACWY control vaccine. The receptors come from an adult who received the MenACWY meningococcal vaccine as a control. The CDR3 runs from the conserved cysteine through the conserved F or W. D genes are given only for firm matches. Rows may omit the clone size; those that give it use once, few, many or a size class.

CASSPGTGNEKLFF	TRBJ1-4	once	TRBV4-1	14	TRBD1
CASGGRQGNILGVGNQPQHF	TRBJ1-5	-	TRBV3-1/TRBV3-2	20	-
CASMLKRLAGVGGDTQYF	TRBJ2-3	-	TRBV3-1/TRBV3-2	18	TRBD2
CASSVGRGHGETQYF	TRBJ2-5	-	TRBV28	15	TRBD1
CATSRDRGHQPQHF	TRBJ1-5	-	TRBV15	14	TRBD1
CASSLMGQGNYGYTF	TRBJ1-2	-	TRBV28	15	TRBD1
CASSWTGPSGYTF	TRBJ1-2	once	TRBV3-1/TRBV3-2	13	TRBD1
CASSLLTSDAGELFF	TRBJ2-2	-	TRBV5-6	15	TRBD2
CASSPHGGAGSYEQYF	TRBJ2-7	-	TRBV9	16	-
CASSLGGGNQPQHF	TRBJ1-5	-	TRBV5-1	14	-
CASSAEARQGNPATQYF	TRBJ2-5	once	TRBV9	17	TRBD1
CASSETLHRPGKLDEQYF	TRBJ2-7	-	TRBV25-1	18	-
CASGGGVDSPLHF	TRBJ1-6	-	TRBV2	13	-
CACNSWGTGASNYGYTF	TRBJ1-2	few	TRBV30	17	TRBD1
CASSWANYGYTF	TRBJ1-2	-	TRBV6-4	12	-
CAWSETAFNSPLHF	TRBJ1-6	-	TRBV30	14	-
CASSRGLTGGYTF	TRBJ1-2	-	TRBV12-3/TRBV12-4	13	-
CASSPDYWSAEAFF	TRBJ1-1	-	TRBV18	14	-
CASSRSRSEKLFF	TRBJ1-4	-	TRBV18	13	-
CASSENRGEKLFF	TRBJ1-4	-	TRBV10-1	13	-
CASSPSGQVIGSPLHF	TRBJ1-6	-	TRBV3-1/TRBV3-2	16	-
CASSLRTSGGANEQFF	TRBJ2-1	-	TRBV7-9	16	TRBD2
CASSLYGAGTTYEQYF	TRBJ2-7	-	TRBV13	16	TRBD2
CASKLAGYEAFF	TRBJ1-1	-	TRBV19	12	-
CASSLLRTGYGYTF	TRBJ1-2	-	TRBV28	14	-
CASSLGSLWDTEAFF	TRBJ1-1	-	TRBV7-9	15	-
CASSPGADRYGYTF	TRBJ1-2	-	TRBV7-9	14	-
CASSQDVISNQPQHF	TRBJ1-5	-	TRBV4-1	15	-
CASSWTSGGANTQYF	TRBJ2-3	few	TRBV6-5	15	TRBD2
CASSQQGKETQYF	TRBJ2-5	-	TRBV7-3	13	-
CAWTQRGTQYF	TRBJ2-3	-	TRBV30	11	-
CASSDPGTLNTEAFF	TRBJ1-1	-	TRBV6-1	15	-
CASSWGPTTNEKLFF	TRBJ1-4	-	TRBV6-2/TRBV6-3	15	-
CTSSQDHYLAGGPYGELFF	TRBJ2-2	-	TRBV1	19	-
CASKKGQGPNEKLFF	TRBJ1-4	-	TRBV6-1	15	TRBD1
CASTHPDRGSPLHF	TRBJ1-6	-	TRBV7-9	14	TRBD1
CASSSARPFTDTQYF	TRBJ2-3	-	TRBV5-4	15	-
CASSSGAGFYNSPLHF	TRBJ1-6	-	TRBV7-9	16	-
CASSRQGSHEQYF	TRBJ2-7	-	TRBV18	13	TRBD1
CATSRDRYEQYF	TRBJ2-7	-	TRBV15	12	-
CASSKLHDSGNTIYF	TRBJ1-3	-	TRBV18	15	-
CASSEEDRGEQFF	TRBJ2-1	-	TRBV2	13	TRBD1
CASSLKARDRGEAFF	TRBJ1-1	-	TRBV7-3	15	TRBD1
CAWARQGRIQPQHF	TRBJ1-5	-	TRBV30	14	TRBD1
CASSPGGGPRMETQYF	TRBJ2-5	-	TRBV5-1	16	-
CASSLGRLVTKNEQFF	TRBJ2-1	-	TRBV7-6	16	-
CASTNTGVSYEQYF	TRBJ2-7	-	TRBV7-9	14	-
CASSYGGDAYNEQFF	TRBJ2-1	-	TRBV6-5	15	TRBD2
CASSAAGRQPQHF	TRBJ1-5	-	TRBV27	13	-
CASSVRTGGGNTIYF	TRBJ1-3	many	TRBV19	15	TRBD1
CAGRLVGHTEAFF	TRBJ1-1	-	TRBV19	13	-
CASSLTVMNTEAFF	TRBJ1-1	-	TRBV7-9	14	-